This T cell receptor (beta chain) comes out of a study of Ad26.COV2.S vaccination and SARS-CoV-2 variants. Study in general: Ad26.COV2.S, an intramuscular injection, was given once or twice 56 days apart.

Whole-study results and caveats: Total T cell responses may have been underestimated by the TCR breadth and depth analyses.

Here immunoSEQ multiplex PCR was the method, and the copy in TCRdb shows in-frame clones only, minus some. The profile shows almost 400,000 clones, approximately 91% of them singletons. Details on this clone: What it binds is unknown.

Germline V CDR1 and CDR2: MDHEN, SYDVKM. J lost 3 bases, V lost 3 bases, and 10 bases had no gene match. The CDR3 has 17 amino acids. Treatment here: some 20 received Ad26.COV2.S at low or high dose, single or two shots; about 5 received placebo; per-sample allocation not given. Each sample was drawn 63 days after the first injection (of vaccine or placebo). V is TRBV28 and J is TRBJ1-5, with 8 bases aligning to TRBD1. This sample comprised peripheral blood, obtained in a trial of Ad26.COV2.S vaccine versus placebo. This clonotype was obtained from a person between 18 and 65 years old who received the Ad26.COV2.S COVID-19 vaccine or a placebo. CDR3 amino acids: CASSFDDRGRYNQPQHF. The CDR3 DNA reads TGTGCCAGCAGTTTTGACGACAGGGGCAGATACAATCAGCCCCAGCATTTT. Drawing the rest from reference TRBV28 and TRBJ1-5, the complete variable domain is DVKVTQSSRYLVKRTGEKVFLECVQDMDHENMFWYRQDPGLGLRLIYFSYDVKMKEKGDIPEGYSVSREKKERFSLILESASTNQTSMYLCASSFDDRGRYNQPQHFGDGTRLSIL.